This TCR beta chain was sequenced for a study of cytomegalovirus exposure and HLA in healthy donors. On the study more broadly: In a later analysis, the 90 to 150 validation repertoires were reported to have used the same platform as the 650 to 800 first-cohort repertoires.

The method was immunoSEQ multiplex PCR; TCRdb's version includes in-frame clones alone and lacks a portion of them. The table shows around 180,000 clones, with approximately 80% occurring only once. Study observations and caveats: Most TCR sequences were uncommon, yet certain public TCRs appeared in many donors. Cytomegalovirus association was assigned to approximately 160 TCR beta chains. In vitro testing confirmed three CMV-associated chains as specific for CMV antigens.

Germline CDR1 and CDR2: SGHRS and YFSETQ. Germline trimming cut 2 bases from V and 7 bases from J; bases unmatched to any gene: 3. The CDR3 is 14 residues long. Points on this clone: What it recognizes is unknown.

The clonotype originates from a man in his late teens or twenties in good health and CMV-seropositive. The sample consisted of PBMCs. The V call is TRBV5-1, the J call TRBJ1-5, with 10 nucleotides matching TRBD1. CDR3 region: CASSFGTGEQPQHF. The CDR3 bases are TGCGCCAGCAGCTTCGGGACAGGGGAACAGCCCCAGCATTTT.